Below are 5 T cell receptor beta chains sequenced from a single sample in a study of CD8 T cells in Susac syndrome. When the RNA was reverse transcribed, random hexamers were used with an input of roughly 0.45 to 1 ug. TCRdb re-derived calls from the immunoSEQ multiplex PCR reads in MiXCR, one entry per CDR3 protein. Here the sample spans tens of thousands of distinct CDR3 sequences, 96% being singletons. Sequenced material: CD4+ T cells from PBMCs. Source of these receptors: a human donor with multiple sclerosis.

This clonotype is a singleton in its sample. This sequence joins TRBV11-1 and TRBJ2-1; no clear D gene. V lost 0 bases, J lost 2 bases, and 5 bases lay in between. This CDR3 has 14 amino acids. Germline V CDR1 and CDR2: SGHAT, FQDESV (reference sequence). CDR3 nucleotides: TGTGCCAGCAGCTTAGCAGGGACCTACAATGAGCAGTTCTTC. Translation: CASSLAGTYNEQFF.

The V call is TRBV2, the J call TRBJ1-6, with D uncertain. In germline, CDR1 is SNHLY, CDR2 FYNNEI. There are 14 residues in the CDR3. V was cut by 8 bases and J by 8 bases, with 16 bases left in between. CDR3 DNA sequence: TGTGCCAGCCTCTTAGAGACGGGCGATTCACCCCTCCACTTT. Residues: CASLLETGDSPLHF.

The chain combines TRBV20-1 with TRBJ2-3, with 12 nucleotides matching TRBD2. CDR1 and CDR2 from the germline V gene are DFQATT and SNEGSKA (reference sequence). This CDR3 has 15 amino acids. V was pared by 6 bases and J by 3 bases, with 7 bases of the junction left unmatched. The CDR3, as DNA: TGCAGTGCACGGACTAGCGGGGAAGCTACAGATACGCAGTATTTT. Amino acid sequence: CSARTSGEATDTQYF.

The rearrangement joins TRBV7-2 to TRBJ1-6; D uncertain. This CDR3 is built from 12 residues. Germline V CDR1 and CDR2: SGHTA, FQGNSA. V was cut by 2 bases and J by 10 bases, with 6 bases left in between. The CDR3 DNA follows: TGTGCCAGCAGCTTAACCCCCTCACCCCTCCACTTT. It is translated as CASSLTPSPLHF.

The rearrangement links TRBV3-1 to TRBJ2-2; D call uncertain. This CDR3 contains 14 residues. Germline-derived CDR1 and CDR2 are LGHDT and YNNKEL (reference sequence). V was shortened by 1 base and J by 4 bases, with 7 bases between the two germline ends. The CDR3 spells CASSQGYSTGELFF. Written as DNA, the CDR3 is TGTGCCAGCAGCCAAGGTTACAGCACCGGGGAGCTGTTTTTT. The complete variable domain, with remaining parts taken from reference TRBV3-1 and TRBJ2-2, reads DTAVSQTPKYLVTQMGNDKSIKCEQNLGHDTMYWYKQDSKKFLKIMFSYNNKELIINETVPNRFSPKSPDKAHLNLHINSLELGDSAVYFCASSQGYSTGELFFGEGSRLTVL.